This T cell receptor beta chain was sequenced during a study of cytomegalovirus exposure and HLA in healthy donors. Looking at the study overall: As released early, the data held about 85 million unique TCRs from HLA-typed donors.

General study points: When analyzed later, a missense DCLRE1C variant was found to be linked to TCR beta V- and J-gene trimming.

13 Jbeta primers and 60 Vbeta primers were used for the PCR. Repertoires were generated with immunoSEQ multiplex PCR, while TCRdb's copy carries only in-frame clones and drops some. The sample has about 140,000 clones, under 70% seen once. The length of the CDR3 is 13 residues. The V end lost 4 bases, the J end lost 1 base, and 6 bases lay between the germline ends. Per germline, CDR1 SGHDT and CDR2 YYEEEE. On this clone itself: Its antigen remains unknown.

V is TRBV5-6 and J is TRBJ1-5, with a possible D match to TRBD1 (6 bases). The origin of this receptor is an older woman in good health and CMV-seronegative. Sequenced input: PBMCs. The CDR3 nucleotides are TGTGCCAGCAGCCAGGGGAGCAATCAGCCCCAGCATTTT. The encoded protein is CASSQGSNQPQHF.